This T cell receptor beta chain was found in a study of identical twins. Whole-study results and caveats: Whereas memory repertoires showed no such difference, abundant cord blood beta clonotypes carried fewer insertions.

TCRdb processed the 5' RACE reads anew with MiXCR; each CDR3 protein has one entry. The data contain hundreds of thousands of distinct CDR3 sequences, over 8.5% of them singletons. This clonotype was seen only a few times. Its target is unknown. CDR3 size: 14 residues. Trimming cost V 2 bases and J 8 bases; bases outside gene matches: 3. This same sample was also part of a study on yellow fever vaccine responses in identical twins.

This chain uses TRBV12-3 or TRBV12-4 with TRBJ1-6, with 7 bases that match TRBD1. The TCR was taken from a woman younger than 30 in good health. Sequencing was done on a sample of PBMCs. The CDR3 loop is CASSLTTGDSPLHF. As DNA, the CDR3 is TGTGCCAGCAGTTTAACTACAGGGGATTCACCCCTCCACTTT.